This TCR beta chain was identified in a study of T cell changes during pregnancy in multiple sclerosis. Method: immunoSEQ multiplex PCR; TCRdb's copy keeps in-frame clones and lacks some. The table has approximately 30,000 clones, around 93% seen once; the top ten hold 0.43%. Germline V gene sequence: CDR1 SGHNT, CDR2 YENEEA. CDR3 length: 14 residues. Trimming left V 4 bases short and J 1 base short, with 8 bases between. The sequencing here drew on CD4+ T cells from peripheral blood mononuclear cells, taken after pregnancy. The clonotype was recovered from a female donor with multiple sclerosis, enrolled in a pregnancy study. The gene calls are TRBV11-3 and TRBJ2-1, with D tentatively TRBD1 (6 bases). CDR3 sequence (DNA): TGTGCCAGCAGCTCCGGACAGTCCTACAATGAGCAGTTCTTC. It translates to CASSSGQSYNEQFF.